This is a list of T cell receptor beta chains from one sample in a study of T cells in Graves' hyperthyroidism and ophthalmopathy. A single record per CDR3 protein comes from TCRdb applying MiXCR to the multiplex PCR reads. The sample has fewer than 650,000 distinct CDR3 sequences; roughly 15% are singletons. Sequences were obtained from blood. The origin of the receptors is a woman between 40 and 50 years old with Graves' hyperthyroidism. CDR3s include the opening cysteine and the closing phenylalanine or tryptophan. The D gene is left open where the match is weak. Clone size appears in some rows only: once, few, many, or a class for an expanded clone.

CASSVARDTGELFF TGTGCCAGCAGCGTAGCCAGGGACACCGGGGAGCTGTTTTTT . . TRBJ2-2 TRBV9
CAWSGLAGGPSEQYF TGTGCCTGGAGTGGATTAGCGGGAGGGCCCTCCGAGCAGTACTTC many TRBD2 TRBJ2-7 TRBV30
CASGPTGETQYF TGTGCTAGTGGTCCGACCGGAGAGACCCAGTACTTC many . TRBJ2-5 TRBV12-5
CASSLGQFTDTQYF TGTGCCAGCAGCTTAGGACAGTTCACAGATACGCAGTATTTT many . TRBJ2-3 TRBV11-2
CASSSLGGIAGRSYEQYF TGTGCCAGCAGCTCCCTGGGGGGAATAGCGGGTCGCTCCTACGAGCAGTACTTC . TRBD2 TRBJ2-7 TRBV7-9
CSARDLQGAIVSGANVLTF TGCAGTGCTAGAGATCTTCAGGGGGCGATTGTTTCTGGGGCCAACGTCCTGACTTTC . TRBD1 TRBJ2-6 TRBV20-1
CASSYLSGGGYTF TGTGCCAGCAGTTATCTCTCCGGGGGTGGCTACACCTTC . . TRBJ1-2 TRBV12-3/TRBV12-4
CASSVTAVADTQYF TGTGCCAGCAGCGTGACAGCAGTCGCAGATACGCAGTATTTT once . TRBJ2-3 TRBV3-1
CASSLDIEIYEQYF TGTGCCAGCAGTCTCGACATCGAGATATACGAGCAGTACTTC . . TRBJ2-7 TRBV12-3/TRBV12-4
CASSRPNVGGYTF TGTGCCAGCAGCCGGCCGAATGTTGGTGGCTACACCTTC many . TRBJ1-2 TRBV3-1
CASSIGDSNEQYF TGTGCCAGTAGTATAGGCGACAGCAACGAGCAGTACTTC . . TRBJ2-7 TRBV19
CASSLDQSGGRGNEQFF TGTGCCAGCAGTTTAGATCAGTCGGGGGGAAGGGGCAATGAGCAGTTCTTC many TRBD2 TRBJ2-1 TRBV28
CASGLANPYEQYF TGTGCCAGCGGCCTAGCGAATCCCTACGAGCAGTACTTC . . TRBJ2-7 TRBV7-2
CASSRGQGISGYTF TGTGCCAGCAGTAGGGGACAGGGTATCTCTGGCTACACCTTC many TRBD1 TRBJ1-2 TRBV28
CSARETSSYNSPLHF TGCAGTGCAAGGGAAACGAGCTCCTATAATTCACCCCTCCACTTT . . TRBJ1-6 TRBV20-1
CASSQDIWYGYTF TGTGCCAGCAGCCAAGATATATGGTATGGCTACACCTTC . . TRBJ1-2 TRBV4-2
CASSLDTGYGAFF TGCGCCAGCAGCTTGGATACAGGGTATGGGGCTTTCTTT . . TRBJ1-1 TRBV5-1
CASSHLRQIRETQYF TGTGCCAGCAGCCATCTACGACAGATCCGGGAGACCCAGTACTTC . . TRBJ2-5 TRBV3-1
CASSSRVSGNTIYF TGTGCCAGCAGTTCCAGGGTCTCTGGAAACACCATATATTTT many . TRBJ1-3 TRBV12-3/TRBV12-4
CASGFRFNSNQPQHF TGTGCCAGCGGTTTTCGGTTCAATAGCAATCAGCCCCAGCATTTT . . TRBJ1-5 TRBV12-3/TRBV12-4
CASSFLTGQGVTEAFF TGTGCCAGCAGCTTCTTAACGGGACAGGGGGTCACTGAAGCTTTCTTT many TRBD1 TRBJ1-1 TRBV11-2
CSARWGTSGYNEQFF TGCAGCGCCCGTTGGGGGACTAGCGGCTACAATGAGCAGTTCTTC . TRBD2 TRBJ2-1 TRBV29-1
CASSPPIVETQYF TGTGCCAGCTCACCACCGATAGTAGAGACCCAGTACTTC few . TRBJ2-5 TRBV18
CASSESTGGGEQYF TGTGCCAGCAGCGAATCAACAGGGGGCGGCGAGCAGTACTTC many TRBD1 TRBJ2-7 TRBV12-3/TRBV12-4
CASSPPFVGDTQYF TGTGCCAGCAGCCCTCCTTTCGTAGGAGATACGCAGTATTTT many . TRBJ2-3 TRBV3-1
CASSEAKIDTQYF TGTGCCAGCAGTGAAGCCAAGATAGATACGCAGTATTTT many . TRBJ2-3 TRBV6-1
CASSLGTAASYEQYF TGTGCCAGCAGCCTCGGGACGGCCGCCTCCTACGAGCAGTACTTC many . TRBJ2-7 TRBV7-3
CASSNPSGSTGELFF TGTGCCAGCAGTAACCCTAGCGGGAGCACCGGGGAGCTGTTTTTT many TRBD2 TRBJ2-2 TRBV28
CASSPPGLATNEQFF TGTGCCAGCAGCCCCCCCGGGTTAGCGACCAATGAGCAGTTCTTC . . TRBJ2-1 TRBV9
CASSPTGGDYGYTF TGTGCCAGCAGTCCGACAGGGGGCGACTATGGCTACACCTTC few TRBD1 TRBJ1-2 TRBV2
CASSLTGTSGYEQYF TGTGCCAGCAGCCTCACCGGGACTAGCGGATATGAGCAGTACTTC many TRBD2 TRBJ2-7 TRBV6-1
CASSSQGRSYNEQFF TGTGCCAGCAGTTCGCAGGGTCGCTCCTACAATGAGCAGTTCTTC many . TRBJ2-1 TRBV28
CASSPPRGQDTQYF TGTGCCAGCAGCCCACCCCGAGGACAGGATACGCAGTATTTT many . TRBJ2-3 TRBV11-3
CASSLVSFDSSYEQYF TGCGCCAGCAGCTTGGTTTCGTTCGATAGCTCCTACGAGCAGTACTTC few . TRBJ2-7 TRBV5-1